This TCR beta chain comes out of a study of blood T cells in healthy people across ages (dated by TCRdb to 2015 to 2017). Broadly, across the study: In model experiments, template switching captured about one uniquely barcoded TCR beta cDNA molecule for every two T cells. The study measured age-related changes in TCR beta repertoire diversity using deep sequencing normalized with unique cDNA molecular identifiers. Donors were grouped into four age groups: young (average 16 years), middle-aged (less than 40), aged (around 56) and long-lived (approximately 82). To avoid experimental bias, donors of different ages were spread randomly across the sequencing lanes. Two additional independent replicas of 1 million unique cDNA reads from the same blood draw were analyzed for two donors (one aged 18 to 29 and one aged 80 or older). Overall results and qualifications from the work: Compared with the aged group, more naive CD4+ T cells, fewer expanded clones and increased TCR diversity were shown by the long-lived group, suggesting age selection. There was a strong correlation between observed TCR beta diversity and the percentage of naive T cells measured by flow cytometry. Because the CMV infection status of the donors was unknown, age-related changes in expanded clonotypes may potentially have been confounded. Observed TCR beta diversity per million T cells fell roughly linearly with age, and a significant reduction was already apparent by age around 40. Estimates of total diversity from one million sequenced T cells were regarded as lower bounds and underestimates. Since profiling was done on bulk unsorted PBMCs, naive and antigen-experienced compartments could not be conclusively compared.

Donors were roughly 40 systemically healthy Caucasian individuals from Russia aged 6 to 90 years. About 9.1 milliliters of peripheral blood were collected from each donor into EDTA-treated Vacutainer tubes. Ficoll-Paque density-gradient centrifugation was used to isolate PBMCs, with at least 6.5 million per sample. Total RNA, at least 6 micrograms per sample, was extracted from PBMCs with Trizol reagent. The percentages of naive CD45RAhigh/CD27high T cells were determined by flow cytometry on a PBMC aliquot from every donor. The library was made by 5' RACE. The sequencer listed for this sample is Illumina HiSeq 2500. A second PCR of about 6 to 11 cycles was run with a J-beta primer mix and a sample-barcoded 5' primer. A unique molecular identifier was introduced onto each TCR beta cDNA molecule by a template-switch 5' adaptor carrying 12 random nucleotides. Each sample yielded at least 3 million CDR3-containing paired-end reads. All of the RNA was converted into first-strand cDNA using the Mint cDNA synthesis kit, with a TRBC-specific oligonucleotide serving as the primer. After uracil-DNA glycosylase treatment, a first 18-cycle PCR used universal primers M1SS and BC2_uni_R on all cDNA. On the authors' methods: Normalization of each sample was performed by random selection of 1 million high-quality reads, each carrying a distinct molecular identifier. Instead of being binned into consensus sequences, reads with shared molecular identifiers were discarded. MiTCR, run with a Q25 quality threshold and the strictest error-elimination algorithm, handled CDR3 identification, clonotype clustering and error correction. A nonparametric unseen species model using Euler transformation provided a lower-bound estimate of total TCR beta diversity. TCRdb reworked the public reads: Q25 trimming with fastp, MiXCR clone assembly, productive beta chains retained. A single entry per CDR3 protein holds the most common genes and DNA from its merged rows. These V and J calls originate from TCRdb's pipeline instead of the authors' own analysis. This sample lists approximately 1,100,000 distinct CDR3 sequences; more than 35% were detected once. The ten largest clones represent approximately 17% of the sample.

A remark on this clonotype: What antigen it recognizes has not been identified. A read error may be the cause here, since a much bigger clone is one base away.

Sequencing was carried out using blood. The sequence was obtained from a woman in her fifties or sixties in good health.

The bases are TGCGCCGGCAGCCAATGGGACGGTATGAACACTGAAGCTTTCTTT. Its protein product is CAGSQWDGMNTEAFF. The chain is assembled from TRBV5-1 and TRBJ1-1; TRBD1 is a weak D gene call, 5 bases matching. Measured from the cysteine to the phenylalanine, the CDR3 is 15 residues long. CDR3 DNA is the only sequence kept; it has 45 bases, read in frame from the first base. CDR1 is given as SGHRS and CDR2 as YFSETQ, both from the germline V gene. Supplemented by the reference TRBV5-1 and TRBJ1-1 proteins around the CDR3, the complete variable domain is KAGVTQTPRYLIKTRGQQVTLSCSPISGHRSVSWYQQTPGQGLQFLFEYFSETQRNKGNFPGRFSGRQFSNSRSEMNVSTLELGDSALYLCAGSQWDGMNTEAFFGQGTRLTVV.